The T cell receptor (beta chain) under discussion was sequenced for a study of T cell responses to AZD1222 COVID-19 vaccine. The CDR3 runs to 17 residues. Germline V CDR1 and CDR2: SGHAT, FQNNGV. V gave up 5 bases and J gave up 2 bases, with 20 bases separating them. Clones were read by immunoSEQ multiplex PCR, and TCRdb kept only the in-frame ones, dropping some. This sample has around 80,000 clones, with approximately 85% found just once. This specimen consisted of peripheral blood, obtained 28 days after the second AZD1222 dose. The sequence was obtained from an adult who received the AZD1222 COVID-19 vaccine. The V gene is TRBV11-2, the J gene TRBJ2-3, with TRBD2 as a possible D gene (6 bases). The CDR3 DNA is TGTGCCAGCAGCGAACTGATGTTGGGACTCAACACAGATACGCAGTATTTT. Protein: CASSELMLGLNTDTQYF.